This T cell receptor (beta chain) was identified during a study of blood T cell repertoires in COVID-19. Participant age was about 18 to 100 years, and participants resided in about 25 US areas. Grouping used clinical history reported by participants in a survey and questionnaire. Exposed enrollees encountered a COVID-19 case at some point within 2 weeks before study entry. Losses at the gene ends were 6 bases for V and 3 bases for J; bases not matched to a gene: 9. Looked up from germline, CDR1 is LGHNT and CDR2 is FRNRAP. This CDR3 comprises 15 residues. TCRdb's table, derived via immunoSEQ multiplex PCR, lists solely in-frame clones and lacks some. The data contain 150,000 or so clones, about 85% of them singletons.

Sequencing input: PBMCs or T cells enriched from blood (not recorded which). The clonotype originates from a middle-aged woman who had been exposed to COVID-19. The chain employs TRBV12-5 and TRBJ2-7, with 9 bases identical to TRBD1. The CDR3 sequence is CASGSTGGRYYEQYF. CDR3 in DNA: TGTGCTAGTGGATCAACAGGGGGCCGCTACTACGAGCAGTACTTC.